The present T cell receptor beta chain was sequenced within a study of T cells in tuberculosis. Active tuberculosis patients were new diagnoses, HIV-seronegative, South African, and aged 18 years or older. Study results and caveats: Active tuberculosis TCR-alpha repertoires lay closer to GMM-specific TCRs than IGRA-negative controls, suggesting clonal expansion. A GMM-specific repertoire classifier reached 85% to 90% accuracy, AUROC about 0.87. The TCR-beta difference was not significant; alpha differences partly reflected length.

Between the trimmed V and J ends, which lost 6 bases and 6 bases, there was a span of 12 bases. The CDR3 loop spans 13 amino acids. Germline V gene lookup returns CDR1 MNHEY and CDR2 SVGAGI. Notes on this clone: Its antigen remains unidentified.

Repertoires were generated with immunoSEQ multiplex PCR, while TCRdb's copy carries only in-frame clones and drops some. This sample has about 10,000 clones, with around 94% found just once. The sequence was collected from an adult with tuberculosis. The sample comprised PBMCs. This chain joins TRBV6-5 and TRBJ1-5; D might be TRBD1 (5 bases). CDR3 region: CASSPREGQPQHF. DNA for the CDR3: TGTGCCAGCAGCCCCAGGGAGGGTCAGCCCCAGCATTTT.